This is a list of T cell receptor beta chains from one sample in a study of response to subunit inactivated influenza vaccine. TCRdb re-analysed the RT-PCR reads in MiXCR, keeping a single row per CDR3 protein. The data hold more than 150,000 distinct CDR3 sequences, with around 11% observed a single time. The source was CD8+ T cells sorted from PBMCs, collected less than 30 months after vaccination. These receptors came from a man aged 50 to 75 who received an inactivated influenza vaccine. Each CDR3 is given with its conserved first and last residue. The D gene is left open where the match is weak. The size of a clone is reported for some rows only, either as once, few or many, or as a class for expanded clones.

CDR3 DNA: TGTGCCAGCAGAAGCAGGGGTACCTACGAGCAGTACTTC
CDR3 protein: CASRSRGTYEQYF
D gene: -
V gene: TRBV28
clone size: -
J gene: TRBJ2-7

CDR3 DNA: TGTGCCATCAGTGAGTCGACGCTAGCGGGAGCAAATGAGCAGTTCTTC
CDR3 protein: CAISESTLAGANEQFF
D gene: TRBD2
V gene: TRBV10-3
clone size: many
J gene: TRBJ2-1

CDR3 DNA: TGTGCCAGCAGCTCAGGGGTTAGCTATGGCTACACCTTC
CDR3 protein: CASSSGVSYGYTF
D gene: -
V gene: TRBV27
clone size: few
J gene: TRBJ1-2

CDR3 DNA: TGTGCCAGCAGTTTATCATTAGGGAACTACGAGCAGTACTTC
CDR3 protein: CASSLSLGNYEQYF
D gene: -
V gene: TRBV27
clone size: few
J gene: TRBJ2-7

CDR3 DNA: TGTGCCAGCAGTTTATTAGAGAGGACAGGGGTCGGGGAGCTGTTTTTT
CDR3 protein: CASSLLERTGVGELFF
D gene: TRBD1
V gene: TRBV28
clone size: many
J gene: TRBJ2-2

CDR3 DNA: TGTGCCAGCAGCCACCCGGGACTAGCGGGAGTTAACACAGATACGCAGTATTTT
CDR3 protein: CASSHPGLAGVNTDTQYF
D gene: TRBD2
V gene: TRBV4-2
clone size: -
J gene: TRBJ2-3

CDR3 DNA: TGCAGCGCAAAGATTTCCGGGGCCAACGTCCTGACTTTC
CDR3 protein: CSAKISGANVLTF
D gene: -
V gene: TRBV29-1
clone size: -
J gene: TRBJ2-6

CDR3 DNA: TGTGCCAGCACCACAGGGGGGTCGGTTTCCCCCTACGAGCAGTACTTC
CDR3 protein: CASTTGGSVSPYEQYF
D gene: TRBD1
V gene: TRBV6-1
clone size: -
J gene: TRBJ2-7

CDR3 DNA: TGCAGTGCTAGAGAGATTGGGACAGGGGAATACAATGAGCAGTTCTTC
CDR3 protein: CSAREIGTGEYNEQFF
D gene: TRBD1
V gene: TRBV20-1
clone size: few
J gene: TRBJ2-1

CDR3 DNA: TGTGCCAGCAGCTCGACTTCGAACACTGAAGCTTTCTTT
CDR3 protein: CASSSTSNTEAFF
D gene: -
V gene: TRBV7-9
clone size: -
J gene: TRBJ1-1

CDR3 DNA: TGTGCCAGCAGCTTGGGATTGGGGGCAGCCGGGGAGCTGTTTTTT
CDR3 protein: CASSLGLGAAGELFF
D gene: -
V gene: TRBV5-6
clone size: few
J gene: TRBJ2-2

CDR3 DNA: TGTGCCAGCAGCTTGGTATATCCCTTGGCATCTCTCCTCCTCGAGACCCAGTACTTC
CDR3 protein: CASSLVYPLASLLLETQYF
D gene: -
V gene: TRBV5-4
clone size: -
J gene: TRBJ2-5

CDR3 DNA: TGCAGTGCTAGACCGCCCGGACAGTACGAGCAGTACTTC
CDR3 protein: CSARPPGQYEQYF
D gene: -
V gene: TRBV20-1
clone size: few
J gene: TRBJ2-7

CDR3 DNA: TGTGCCAGCAGTCCCATCGCAGATACGCAGTATTTT
CDR3 protein: CASSPIADTQYF
D gene: -
V gene: TRBV7-2
clone size: -
J gene: TRBJ2-3

CDR3 DNA: TGTGCCAGCAGCTCTCGCCGACAGGGACCAGGGGGTGAGCAGTTCTTC
CDR3 protein: CASSSRRQGPGGEQFF
D gene: TRBD1
V gene: TRBV5-6
clone size: -
J gene: TRBJ2-1

CDR3 DNA: TGTGCCAGCAGTCAAGGGGGAAGTACTGAAGCTTTCTTT
CDR3 protein: CASSQGGSTEAFF
D gene: -
V gene: TRBV7-9
clone size: few
J gene: TRBJ1-1

CDR3 DNA: TGCGCCAGCAGCCTTTTGGACGGTTACACCGGGGAGCTGTTTTTT
CDR3 protein: CASSLLDGYTGELFF
D gene: -
V gene: TRBV4-1
clone size: few
J gene: TRBJ2-2